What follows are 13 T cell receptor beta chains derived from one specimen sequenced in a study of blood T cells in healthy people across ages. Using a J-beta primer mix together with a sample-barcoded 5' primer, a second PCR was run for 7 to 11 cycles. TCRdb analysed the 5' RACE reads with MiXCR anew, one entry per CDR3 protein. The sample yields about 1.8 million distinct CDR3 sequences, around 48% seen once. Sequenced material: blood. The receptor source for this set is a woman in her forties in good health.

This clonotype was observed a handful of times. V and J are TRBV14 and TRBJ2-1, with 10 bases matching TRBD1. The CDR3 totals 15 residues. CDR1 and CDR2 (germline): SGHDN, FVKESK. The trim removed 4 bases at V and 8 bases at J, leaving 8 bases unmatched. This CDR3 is CASSLRDRGGDEQFF. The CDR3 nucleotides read TGTGCCAGCAGCCTCCGGGACAGGGGAGGGGATGAGCAGTTCTTC.

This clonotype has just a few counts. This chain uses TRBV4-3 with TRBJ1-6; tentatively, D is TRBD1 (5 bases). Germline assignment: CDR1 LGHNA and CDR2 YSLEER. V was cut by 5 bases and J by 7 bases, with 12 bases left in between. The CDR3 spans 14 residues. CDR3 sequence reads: CASSAGTENSPLHF. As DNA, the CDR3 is TGCGCCAGCAGCGCCGGGACGGAGAATTCACCCCTCCACTTT.

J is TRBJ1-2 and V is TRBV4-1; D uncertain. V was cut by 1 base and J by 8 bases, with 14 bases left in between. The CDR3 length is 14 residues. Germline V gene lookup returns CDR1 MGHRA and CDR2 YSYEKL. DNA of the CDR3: TGCGCCAGCAGCCAAGGGGCGGATCCCCGGGGCTACACCTTC. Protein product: CASSQGADPRGYTF.

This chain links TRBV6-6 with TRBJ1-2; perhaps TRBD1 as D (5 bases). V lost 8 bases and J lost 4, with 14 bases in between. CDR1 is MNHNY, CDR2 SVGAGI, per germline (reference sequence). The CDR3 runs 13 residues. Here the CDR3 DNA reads TGTGCCAGCCTAGGGGCGCTGTCCTATGGCTACACCTTC. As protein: CASLGALSYGYTF.

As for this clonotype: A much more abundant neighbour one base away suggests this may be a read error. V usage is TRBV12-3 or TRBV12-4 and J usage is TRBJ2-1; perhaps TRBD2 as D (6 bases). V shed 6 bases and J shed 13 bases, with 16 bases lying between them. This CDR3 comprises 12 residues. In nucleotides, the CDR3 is TGTGCCAGCAGCCTGACACGGGAGACCCAGTTCTTC. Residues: CASSLTRETQFF.

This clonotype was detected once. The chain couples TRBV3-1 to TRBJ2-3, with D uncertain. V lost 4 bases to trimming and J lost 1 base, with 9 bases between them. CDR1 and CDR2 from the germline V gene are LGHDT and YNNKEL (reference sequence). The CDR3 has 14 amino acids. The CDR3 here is CASSLDTCTDTQYF. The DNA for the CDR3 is TGTGCCAGCAGCCTCGACACCTGCACAGATACGCAGTATTTT.

The CDR3 bases are TGCGCCAGCAGCCAAGTAAGTCCCCACATGGGAGGCGAGGATCACCAGCCCCAGCATTTT. This sequence encodes CASSQVSPHMGGEDHQPQHF. This rearrangement joins TRBV4-3 to TRBJ1-5; D gene uncertain. V was trimmed by 1 base and J by 7 bases, leaving 29 bases between them. CDR1 is LGHNA, CDR2 YSLEER, per germline. The CDR3 has 20 residues.

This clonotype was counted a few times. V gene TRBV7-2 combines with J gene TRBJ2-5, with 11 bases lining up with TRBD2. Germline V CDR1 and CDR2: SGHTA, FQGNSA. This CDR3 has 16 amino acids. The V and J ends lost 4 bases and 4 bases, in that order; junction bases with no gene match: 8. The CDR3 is CASSSHGTSGRETQYF. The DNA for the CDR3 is TGTGCCAGCAGCTCTCACGGGACTAGCGGACGAGAGACCCAGTACTTC.

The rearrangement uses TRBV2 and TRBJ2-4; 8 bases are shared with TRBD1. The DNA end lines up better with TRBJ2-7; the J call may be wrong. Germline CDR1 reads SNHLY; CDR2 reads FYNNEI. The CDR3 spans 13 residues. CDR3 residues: CASSGQGLSEQYF. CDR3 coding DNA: TGTGCCAGCAGCGGACAGGGACTTTCCGAGCAGTACTTC.

The CDR3 is CASSLAPGRGLAYEQYF. CDR3 nucleotide sequence: TGTGCCAGCAGCTTAGCCCCGGGCAGGGGGCTAGCCTACGAGCAGTACTTC. The chain is built from TRBV7-8 and TRBJ2-7; 8 bases line up with TRBD1. There are 17 residues in the CDR3. Trimming at V came to 0 bases and at J to 2 bases, leaving 9 bases not matched to a gene. Germline V gene sequence: CDR1 SGHVS, CDR2 FQNEAQ.

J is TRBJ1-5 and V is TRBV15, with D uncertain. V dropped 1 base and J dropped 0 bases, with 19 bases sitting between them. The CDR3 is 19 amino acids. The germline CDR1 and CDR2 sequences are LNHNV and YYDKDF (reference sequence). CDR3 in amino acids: CATSRGRGSESYSNQPQHF. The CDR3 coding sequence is TGTGCCACCAGCAGAGGACGAGGGTCGGAGAGCTATAGCAATCAGCCCCAGCATTTT.

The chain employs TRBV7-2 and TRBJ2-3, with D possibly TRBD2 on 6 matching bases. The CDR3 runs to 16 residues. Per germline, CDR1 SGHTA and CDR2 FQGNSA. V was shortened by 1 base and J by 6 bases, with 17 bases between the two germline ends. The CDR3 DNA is TGTGCCAGCAGCTTAGGCGGGGTGGGAATGCCCGATACGCAGTATTTT. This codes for CASSLGGVGMPDTQYF.

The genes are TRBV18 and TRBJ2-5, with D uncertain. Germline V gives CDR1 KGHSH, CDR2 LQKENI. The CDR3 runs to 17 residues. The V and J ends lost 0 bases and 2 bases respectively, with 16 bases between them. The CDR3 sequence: CASSPPQPKDVQETQYF. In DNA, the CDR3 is TGTGCCAGCTCACCACCTCAGCCAAAGGACGTACAAGAGACCCAGTACTTC.